This T cell receptor beta chain was profiled in a study of T cell responses to AZD1222 COVID-19 vaccine. Study at large: Timing groups of about 4 and about 12 weeks for second doses were pooled. General study results and limits: Only 5 or 6 people who got AZD1222 tested seropositive at baseline. Donors were mostly white British, more females; clonal diversity possibly underestimated. Spike was spanned by vaccine-associated CD4 TCRs, which were dominant at 160-218 and 743-854.

The table came from immunoSEQ multiplex PCR; TCRdb's copy has only in-frame clones and leaves some out. The data contain some 100,000 clones, about 85% of them singletons. In its sample, this clone was seen a few times. Its target is not known. Looked up from germline, CDR1 is SGHRS and CDR2 is YFSETQ. V lost 4 bases and J lost 5, with 9 bases in between. The CDR3 runs 13 residues. This chain uses TRBV5-1 with TRBJ2-2; D not certain. The sequence came from an adult in good health. The specimen comprised peripheral blood, sampled on day 0 of AZD1222 vaccination. The CDR3 sequence: CASSPLRTGELFF. CDR3 nucleotide sequence: TGCGCCAGCAGCCCCTTACGAACCGGGGAGCTGTTTTTT. The whole variable domain, filled in from reference TRBV5-1 and TRBJ2-2, reads KAGVTQTPRYLIKTRGQQVTLSCSPISGHRSVSWYQQTPGQGLQFLFEYFSETQRNKGNFPGRFSGRQFSNSRSEMNVSTLELGDSALYLCASSPLRTGELFFGEGSRLTVL.